The rows below give T cell receptor beta chains drawn from one sample of a study of cytomegalovirus exposure and HLA in healthy donors. Some clones are missing from TCRdb's copy, which holds only in-frame ones; the method was immunoSEQ multiplex PCR. The data hold 130,000 to 150,000 clones, with over 65% observed a single time. Sequencing used PBMCs. The receptors originated from a middle-aged man in good health and CMV-seropositive. Both conserved end residues are part of each CDR3. A clone size is listed for some rows: how often the clone was seen (once, few, many), or a class if it is expanded.

cdr3_length,clone_size,v_call,cdr3_aa
12,NA,TRBV30,CAWSVRGTGEYF
15,few,TRBV6-5,CASSYVAGGADTQYF
15,NA,TRBV7-6,CASSASPGTVYEQYF
16,NA,TRBV7-9,CASSLAGTGHNSPLHF
18,NA,TRBV7-2,CASSLVGETSFAGNTIYF
15,few,TRBV6-5,CASRAALGISEKLFF
16,NA,TRBV2,CASSEALRGSNQPQHF
13,NA,TRBV14,CASSREGNQPQHF
11,NA,TRBV7-8,CASSLGDSLYF
13,NA,TRBV27,CASSLWPGQGEFF
15,once,TRBV7-9,CASSPTDRAGNIQYF
13,NA,TRBV25-1,CASKGQGSGEQYF
14,NA,TRBV7-2,CASSPHDGNEKLFF
12,NA,TRBV11-1,CASSLVGNEQYF
18,NA,TRBV5-4,CASSLVGGQGARDYGYTF
14,NA,TRBV9,CASISTGLNTEAFF
16,NA,TRBV4-1,CASSLTEGDPSYQQYF
16,NA,TRBV7-9,CASSPGTAGLSYEQYF
18,NA,TRBV4-1,CASSQAALGREGLYEQYF
15,NA,TRBV5-1,CASSLADRGSYGYTF
15,few,TRBV7-6,CASSRQSDRAGQRYF
14,medium-sized,TRBV30,CAWSLGGPTYEQYF
16,NA,TRBV5-1,CASSPSPTEPYNEQFF
16,few,TRBV2,CASSDSGTTSNQPQHF
12,NA,TRBV6-1,CASSRTGQGYTF
15,NA,TRBV5-1,CASSGPRGWTGEQFF
16,once,TRBV18,CASSFLSGTGVTEAFF
14,few,TRBV11-2,CASRLDRGNTEAFF
14,NA,TRBV29-1,CSVVTGAGGNEQYF
16,NA,TRBV6-1,CASRELQGAGTGELFF
14,few,TRBV5-8,CASSPAGQEGTQYF
13,NA,TRBV6-1,CASGPDRLRGYTF
14,once,TRBV28,CASSLNLGVKVQYF
15,NA,TRBV7-9,CASSSLAVNTGELFF
16,NA,TRBV10-3,CAISDPPQRGTYEQYF
14,NA,TRBV15,CATSRDNRGHGYTF
15,NA,TRBV7-9,CASSLSGGSFNEQFF
15,NA,TRBV6-5,CASSRTGTSAHEQYF
18,NA,TRBV13,CASSLAAGAGVGWETQYF
17,NA,TRBV5-8,CASSLVWGSERQETQYF
12,NA,TRBV7-2,CATKGFQETQYF
16,NA,TRBV7-9,CASSSGLAGATDTQYF
13,NA,TRBV7-2,CASSSDRAEKLFF
15,NA,TRBV6-6,CASSIRTLGDEKLFF
16,NA,TRBV18,CASSPGTGGMNTEAFF
13,NA,TRBV2,CASSTDRNTEAFF
15,NA,TRBV30,CAWSRLAGVPGELFF
13,NA,TRBV4-1,CASSQISEDEQFF
13,NA,TRBV25-1,CASSKSGAYGYTF